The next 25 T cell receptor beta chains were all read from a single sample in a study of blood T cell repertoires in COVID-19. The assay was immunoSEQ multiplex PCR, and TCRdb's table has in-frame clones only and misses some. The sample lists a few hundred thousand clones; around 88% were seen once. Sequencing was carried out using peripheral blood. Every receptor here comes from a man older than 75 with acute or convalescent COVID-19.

As DNA, the CDR3 is TGTGCCAGCAGCTTGGAACAGGGGCACACTGAAGCTTTCTTT. As protein: CASSLEQGHTEAFF. V and J are TRBV5-4 and TRBJ1-1; 7 positions agree with TRBD1. With 0 bases clipped from V and 3 bases from J, the junction kept 2 bases outside the gene matches. Looked up from germline, CDR1 is SGHNT and CDR2 is YYREEE (reference sequence). This CDR3 is 14 amino acids long.

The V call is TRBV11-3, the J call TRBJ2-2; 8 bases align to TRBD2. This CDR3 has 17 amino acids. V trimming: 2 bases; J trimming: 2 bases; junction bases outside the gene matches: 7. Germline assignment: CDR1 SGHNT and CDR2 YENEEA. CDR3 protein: CASSLSAGTRNTGELFF. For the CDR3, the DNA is TGTGCCAGCAGCTTATCAGCTGGGACTAGAAACACCGGGGAGCTGTTTTTT.

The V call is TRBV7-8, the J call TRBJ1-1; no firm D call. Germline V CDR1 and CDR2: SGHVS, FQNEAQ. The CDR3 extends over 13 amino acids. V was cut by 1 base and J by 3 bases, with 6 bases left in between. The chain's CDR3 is CASSLGPHTEAFF. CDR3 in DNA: TGTGCCAGCAGCTTAGGGCCCCACACTGAAGCTTTCTTT. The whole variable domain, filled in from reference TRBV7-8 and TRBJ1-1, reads GAGVSQSPRYKVAKRGQDVALRCDPISGHVSLFWYQQALGQGPEFLTYFQNEAQLDKSGLPSDRFFAERPEGSVSTLKIQRTQQEDSAVYLCASSLGPHTEAFFGQGTRLTVV.

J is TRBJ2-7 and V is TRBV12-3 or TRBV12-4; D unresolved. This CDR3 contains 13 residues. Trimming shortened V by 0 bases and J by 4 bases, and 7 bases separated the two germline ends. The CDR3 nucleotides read TGTGCCAGCAGTTTAGCGAACGGGTACGAGCAGTACTTC. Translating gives CASSLANGYEQYF.

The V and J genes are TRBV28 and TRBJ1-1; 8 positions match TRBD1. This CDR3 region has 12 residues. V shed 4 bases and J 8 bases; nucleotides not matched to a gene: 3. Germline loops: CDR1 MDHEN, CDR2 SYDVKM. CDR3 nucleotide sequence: TGTGCCAGCAGTTCCAGGGGGCGGGAAGCTTTCTTT. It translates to CASSSRGREAFF.

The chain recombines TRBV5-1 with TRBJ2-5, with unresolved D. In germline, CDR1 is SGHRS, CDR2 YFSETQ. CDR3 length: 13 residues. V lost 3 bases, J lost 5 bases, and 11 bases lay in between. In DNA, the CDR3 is TGCGCCAGCAGCTGGTCAAGAGTTGAGACCCAGTACTTC. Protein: CASSWSRVETQYF.

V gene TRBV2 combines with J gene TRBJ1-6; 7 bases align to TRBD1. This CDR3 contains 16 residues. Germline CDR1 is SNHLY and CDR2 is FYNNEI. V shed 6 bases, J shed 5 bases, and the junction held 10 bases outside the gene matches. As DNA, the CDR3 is TGTGCCAGCAGCCTACAGGGGAGTGGGCATAATTCACCCCTCCACTTT. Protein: CASSLQGSGHNSPLHF. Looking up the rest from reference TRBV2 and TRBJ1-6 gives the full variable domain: EPEVTQTPSHQVTQMGQEVILRCVPISNHLYFYWYRQILGQKVEFLVSFYNNEISEKSEIFDDQFSVERPDGSNFTLKIRSTKLEDSAMYFCASSLQGSGHNSPLHFGNGTRLTVT.

For the CDR3, the DNA is TGCAGCGTTGGCGGGGGGTATGGCTACACCTTC. Amino acids: CSVGGGYGYTF. This rearrangement joins TRBV29-1 to TRBJ1-2; TRBD1 is a possible D gene (5 bases). CDR3 length: 11 residues. From germline, CDR1 is SQVTM and CDR2 ANQGSEA. V lost 4 bases, J lost 5 bases, and 8 bases lay in between.

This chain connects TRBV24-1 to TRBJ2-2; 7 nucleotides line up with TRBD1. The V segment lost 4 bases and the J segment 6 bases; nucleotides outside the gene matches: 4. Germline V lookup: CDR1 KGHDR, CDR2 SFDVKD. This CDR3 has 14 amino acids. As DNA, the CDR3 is TGTGCCACCAGTGAAGGGGGCCGCTCCGGGGAGCTGTTTTTT. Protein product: CATSEGGRSGELFF.

CDR3 protein: CASSNTDRGWYDGYTF. Here the CDR3 DNA reads TGTGCCAGCAGCAATACTGACAGGGGTTGGTACGATGGCTACACCTTC. The rearrangement joins TRBV21-1 to TRBJ1-2; TRBD1 is taken as the D call from the table, unchecked against the DNA. TRBV21-1 is given as a pseudogene. The CDR3 consists of 16 residues.

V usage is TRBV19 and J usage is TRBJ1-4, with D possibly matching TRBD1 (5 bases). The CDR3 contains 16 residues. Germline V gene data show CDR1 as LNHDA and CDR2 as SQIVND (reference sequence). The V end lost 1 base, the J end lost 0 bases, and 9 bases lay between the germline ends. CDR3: CASSIVGGATNEKLFF. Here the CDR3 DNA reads TGTGCCAGTAGTATAGTGGGGGGGGCAACTAATGAAAAACTGTTTTTT. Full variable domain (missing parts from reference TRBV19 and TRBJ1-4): DGGITQSPKYLFRKEGQNVTLSCEQNLNHDAMYWYRQDPGQGLRLIYYSQIVNDFQKGDIAEGYSVSREKKESFPLTVTSAQKNPTAFYLCASSIVGGATNEKLFFGSGTQLSVL.

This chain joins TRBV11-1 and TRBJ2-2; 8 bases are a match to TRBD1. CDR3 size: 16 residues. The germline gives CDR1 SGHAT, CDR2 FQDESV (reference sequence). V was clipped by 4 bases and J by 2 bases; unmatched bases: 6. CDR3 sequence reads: CASSSRTGKNTGELFF. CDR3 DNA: TGTGCCAGCAGCTCCCGGACAGGGAAAAACACCGGGGAGCTGTTTTTT.

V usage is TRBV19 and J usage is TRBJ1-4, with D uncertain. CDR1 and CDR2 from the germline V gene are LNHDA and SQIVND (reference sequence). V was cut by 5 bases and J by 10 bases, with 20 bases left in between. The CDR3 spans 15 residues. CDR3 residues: CASSSTSSTGGKLFF. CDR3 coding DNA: TGTGCCAGTAGTTCGACCTCGAGCACGGGAGGAAAACTGTTTTTT.

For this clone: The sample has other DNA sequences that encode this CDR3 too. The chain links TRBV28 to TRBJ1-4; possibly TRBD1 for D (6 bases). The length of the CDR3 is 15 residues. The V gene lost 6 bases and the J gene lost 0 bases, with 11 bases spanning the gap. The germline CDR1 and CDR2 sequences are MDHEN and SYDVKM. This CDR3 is CASSLAGATNEKLFF. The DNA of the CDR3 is TGTGCCAGCAGCCTCGCAGGGGCAACTAATGAAAAACTGTTTTTT.

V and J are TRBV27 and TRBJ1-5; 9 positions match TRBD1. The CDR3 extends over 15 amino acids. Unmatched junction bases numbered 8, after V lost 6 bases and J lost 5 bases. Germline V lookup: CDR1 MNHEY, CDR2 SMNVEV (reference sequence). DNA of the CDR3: TGTGCCAGCAGACTGGGACAGGGAGGAGATCAGCCCCAGCATTTT. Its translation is CASRLGQGGDQPQHF.

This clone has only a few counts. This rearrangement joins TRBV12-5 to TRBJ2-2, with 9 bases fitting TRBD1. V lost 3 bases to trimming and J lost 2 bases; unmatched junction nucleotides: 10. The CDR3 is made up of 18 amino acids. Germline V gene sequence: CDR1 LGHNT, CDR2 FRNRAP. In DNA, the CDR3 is TGTGCTAGTGGTTTAAGATTAGGGGGACAGGGAAACACCGGGGAGCTGTTTTTT. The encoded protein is CASGLRLGGQGNTGELFF.

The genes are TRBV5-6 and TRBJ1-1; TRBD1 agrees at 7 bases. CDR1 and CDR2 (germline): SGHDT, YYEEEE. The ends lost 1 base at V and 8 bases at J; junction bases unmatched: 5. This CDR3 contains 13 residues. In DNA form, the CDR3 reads TGTGCCAGCAGCTTGATGACAGGGCTCGAAGCTTTCTTT. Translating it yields CASSLMTGLEAFF.

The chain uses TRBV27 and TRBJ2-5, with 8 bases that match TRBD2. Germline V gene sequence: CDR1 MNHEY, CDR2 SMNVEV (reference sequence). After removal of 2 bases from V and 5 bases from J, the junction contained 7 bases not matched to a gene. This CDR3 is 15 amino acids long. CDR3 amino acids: CASSLNGGARETQYF. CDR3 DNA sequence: TGTGCCAGCAGTTTAAACGGGGGGGCCCGCGAGACCCAGTACTTC.

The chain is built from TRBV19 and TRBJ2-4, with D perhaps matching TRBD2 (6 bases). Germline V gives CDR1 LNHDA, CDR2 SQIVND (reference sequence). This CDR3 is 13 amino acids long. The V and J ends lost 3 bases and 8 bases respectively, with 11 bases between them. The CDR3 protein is CASSMGQRDIQYF. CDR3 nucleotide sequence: TGTGCCAGTAGTATGGGGCAGCGGGACATTCAGTACTTC.

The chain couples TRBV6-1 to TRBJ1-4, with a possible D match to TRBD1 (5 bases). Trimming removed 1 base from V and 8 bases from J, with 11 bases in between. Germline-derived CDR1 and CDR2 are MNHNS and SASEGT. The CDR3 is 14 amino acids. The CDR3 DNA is TGTGCCAGCAGTGAAGGAGGGACTGGGGAAAAACTGTTTTTT. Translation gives CASSEGGTGEKLFF.

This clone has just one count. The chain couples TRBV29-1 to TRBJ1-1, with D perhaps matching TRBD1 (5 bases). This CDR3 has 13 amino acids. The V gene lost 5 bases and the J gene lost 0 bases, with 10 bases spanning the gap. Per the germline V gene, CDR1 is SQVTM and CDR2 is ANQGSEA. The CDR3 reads CSVTGFMNTEAFF. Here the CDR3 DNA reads TGCAGCGTTACAGGATTCATGAACACTGAAGCTTTCTTT.

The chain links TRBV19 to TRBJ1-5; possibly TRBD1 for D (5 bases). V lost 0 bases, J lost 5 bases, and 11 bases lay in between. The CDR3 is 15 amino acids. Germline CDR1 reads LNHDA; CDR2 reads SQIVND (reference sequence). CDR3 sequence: CASSIDVQGHQPQHF. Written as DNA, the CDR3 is TGTGCCAGTAGTATAGATGTGCAGGGTCATCAGCCCCAGCATTTT.

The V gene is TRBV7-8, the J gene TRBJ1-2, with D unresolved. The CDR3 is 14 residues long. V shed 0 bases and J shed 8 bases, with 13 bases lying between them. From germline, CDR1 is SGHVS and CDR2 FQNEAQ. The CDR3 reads CASSLAGREIGYTF. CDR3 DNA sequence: TGTGCCAGCAGCTTAGCGGGTCGGGAGATCGGCTACACCTTC.

CDR3 residues: CASRGTSPETQYF. The CDR3 DNA is TGTGCCAGCAGGGGGACTAGCCCAGAGACCCAGTACTTC. This chain joins TRBV27 and TRBJ2-5; 9 bases line up with TRBD2. Germline trimming cut 6 bases from V and 4 bases from J; bases unmatched to any gene: 3. The CDR3 is 13 amino acids. From germline, CDR1 is MNHEY and CDR2 SMNVEV (reference sequence).

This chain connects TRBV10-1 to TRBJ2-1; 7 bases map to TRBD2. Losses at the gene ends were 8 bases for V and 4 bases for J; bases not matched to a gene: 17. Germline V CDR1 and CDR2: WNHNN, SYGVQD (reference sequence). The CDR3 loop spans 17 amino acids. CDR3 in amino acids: CASFLRSGIAFYNEQFF. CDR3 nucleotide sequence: TGCGCCAGCTTTCTTAGAAGCGGGATTGCCTTTTACAATGAGCAGTTCTTC.